This TCR beta chain was documented in a study of blood T cell repertoires in COVID-19. Study as a whole: T cells, B-cell-depleted T cells, or PBMCs provided the cDNA or gDNA that served as material.

In the original workflow: Reference gene primer amplification yielded estimated nucleated cell counts. Libraries were prepared by immunoSEQ multiplex PCR; TCRdb keeps only in-frame clonotypes and omits some of them. V and J calls plus clone size are reproduced from that table; the DNA served to infer D and trimming. The table records about 260,000 clones, roughly 86% of them present only once. The CDR3 loop spans 14 amino acids. Germline V CDR1 and CDR2: KGHSH, LQKENI. V lost 4 bases to trimming and J lost 0 bases, with 7 bases between them. Material for sequencing was peripheral blood. The clonotype comes from a man younger than 30 with active or convalescent COVID-19. The V call is TRBV18, the J call TRBJ1-5, with D unresolved. The CDR3 region is CASSLANSNQPQHF. CDR3 DNA sequence: TGTGCCAGCTCACTCGCGAATAGCAATCAGCCCCAGCATTTT. Together with reference TRBV18 and TRBJ1-5, the CDR3 gives the full variable domain: NAGVMQNPRHLVRRRGQEARLRCSPMKGHSHVYWYRQLPEEGLKFMVYLQKENIIDESGMPKERFSAEFPKEGPSILRIQQVVRGDSAAYFCASSLANSNQPQHFGDGTRLSIL.